The T cell receptor beta chain under discussion was sequenced for a study of cytomegalovirus exposure and HLA in healthy donors. Study-wide results and limits: CMV serostatus alone was available as immune exposure information.

The PCR had 60 Vbeta and 13 Jbeta primers. Produced via immunoSEQ multiplex PCR; TCRdb's table is partial and in-frame only. The table includes about 170,000 clones, around 77% detected once. V shed 7 bases and J 3 bases; nucleotides not matched to a gene: 7. Looked up from germline, CDR1 is MDHEN and CDR2 is SYDVKM. CDR3 size: 14 residues. All donors participated as healthy donors of bone marrow. Sampled while nominally healthy, donors likely had unrecorded immune exposures. Concerning this clone itself: The antigen remains undetermined.

The V gene is TRBV28, the J gene TRBJ2-7; 9 bases are a match to TRBD1. Sequencing was carried out using PBMCs. This clonotype was sampled from a female donor in good health and CMV-seronegative. The CDR3 region has the DNA TGTGCCAGCACCAACAGGGGGCTGGACTACGAGCAGTACTTC. Its protein is CASTNRGLDYEQYF.